These 5 T cell receptor beta chains were sequenced from one sample in a study of shared clonotypes between healthy human individuals. Naive CD8 cells, CD45RO-negative and positively selected for CCR7, excluded terminally differentiated effector memory CD45RA+ cells. Repertoires were generated with immunoSEQ multiplex PCR, while TCRdb's copy carries only in-frame clones and drops some. Of approximately 2,000,000 clones in the sample, around 93% were seen once. The sample comprised naive CD8+ T cells from PBMCs. The receptors were sampled from a man between 18 and 35 years old in good health. Some clones in this sample may be carry-over from other donors' samples.

In its sample, this clone was seen a few times. This rearrangement joins TRBV28 to TRBJ1-5; D unresolved. This CDR3 comprises 14 residues. V lost 7 bases to trimming and J lost 1 base, with 11 bases between them. Per germline, CDR1 MDHEN and CDR2 SYDVKM. This chain's CDR3 is CASTPSRSNQPQHF. In nucleotides, the CDR3 is TGTGCCAGCACCCCGAGTCGAAGCAATCAGCCCCAGCATTTT.

The rearrangement links TRBV28 to TRBJ2-7, with 13 bases that match TRBD2. The V segment lost 8 bases and the J segment 6 bases; nucleotides outside the gene matches: 10. The CDR3 spans 15 residues. Germline V gives CDR1 MDHEN, CDR2 SYDVKM. In DNA, the CDR3 is TGTGCCAGCGCCCTAAGACTAGCGGGAGGCGTCGAGCAGTACTTC. Its translation is CASALRLAGGVEQYF.

The gene calls are TRBV7-9 and TRBJ2-7; unclear D gene. The germline gives CDR1 SEHNR, CDR2 FQNEAQ (reference sequence). This CDR3 contains 13 residues. V shed 6 bases and J shed 3 bases, with 12 bases lying between them. The CDR3 region is CASRKQLSYEQYF. Written as DNA, the CDR3 is TGTGCCAGCAGGAAGCAACTGAGCTACGAGCAGTACTTC. The full variable domain, rest sourced from reference TRBV7-9 and TRBJ2-7, is DTGVSQNPRHKITKRGQNVTFRCDPISEHNRLYWYRQTLGQGPEFLTYFQNEAQLEKSRLLSDRFSAERPKGSFSTLEIQRTEQGDSAMYLCASRKQLSYEQYFGPGTRLTVT.

This rearrangement joins TRBV19 to TRBJ2-1; D is possibly TRBD1 (5 bases). Trimming took 5 bases from V and 5 from J, leaving 10 bases between them. The CDR3 contains 13 residues. Germline CDR1 LNHDA, CDR2 SQIVND (reference sequence). The CDR3 sequence is CASSLTANNEQFF. The CDR3 DNA sequence: TGTGCCAGTAGTCTGACAGCGAACAATGAGCAGTTCTTC.

The chain has TRBV6-1 and TRBJ1-2; no firm D call. With 5 bases removed from V and 7 bases from J, the gap between germline ends came to 20 bases. Germline-derived CDR1 and CDR2 are MNHNS and SASEGT. CDR3 length: 15 amino acids. DNA for the CDR3: TGTGCCAGCAGTAAACCAAACCCTAATGACTCTGGCTACACCTTC. Translation gives CASSKPNPNDSGYTF.